A selection of T cell receptor beta chains follows, all from one sample in a study of sequential checkpoint blockade in melanoma. Clones were sequenced by immunoSEQ multiplex PCR, and TCRdb holds only the in-frame ones, with some missing. The data contain around 10,000 clones, around 24% of them seen just once; the ten biggest clones take up roughly a sixth. Sequencing was performed on tumor tissue (inferred from file names), taken from a patient given nivolumab and ipilimumab in sequence. The receptor set was obtained from a human donor with melanoma. Both conserved end residues are part of each CDR3. Fields, in order: J gene, V gene, clone size, D gene, CDR3 DNA, CDR3 protein. D genes are given only for firm matches. The size field is filled for only some rows; it gives once, few, many or a size class.

j_call: TRBJ2-6; v_call: TRBV6-8; clone_size: -; d_call: -; cdr3_nt: TGTGCCAGCAGTTACGACAGCTCTGGGGCCAACGTCCTGACTTTC; cdr3_aa: CASSYDSSGANVLTF
j_call: TRBJ1-6; v_call: TRBV7-2; clone_size: few; d_call: -; cdr3_nt: TGTGCCAGCAGCGAACACTATAATTCACCCCTCCACTTT; cdr3_aa: CASSEHYNSPLHF
j_call: TRBJ2-4; v_call: TRBV11-3; clone_size: many; d_call: TRBD1; cdr3_nt: TGTGCCAGCAGCTGGGGACAGATATTAGCCAAAAACATTCAGTACTTC; cdr3_aa: CASSWGQILAKNIQYF
j_call: TRBJ1-1; v_call: TRBV9; clone_size: few; d_call: -; cdr3_nt: TGTGCCAGCAGCGACGGATCTGGGGTCACTGAAGCTTTCTTT; cdr3_aa: CASSDGSGVTEAFF
j_call: TRBJ1-4; v_call: TRBV6-8; clone_size: medium-sized; d_call: -; cdr3_nt: TGTGCCAGCAGTTATGCAGGGTTAACTAATGAAAAACTGTTTTTT; cdr3_aa: CASSYAGLTNEKLFF
j_call: TRBJ2-7; v_call: TRBV11-3; clone_size: -; d_call: TRBD2; cdr3_nt: TGTGCCAGCAGCTTAGGGGCAGCGGGGGGCCCCTACGAGCAGTACTTC; cdr3_aa: CASSLGAAGGPYEQYF
j_call: TRBJ2-1; v_call: TRBV11-3; clone_size: few; d_call: -; cdr3_nt: TGTGCCAGCAGCTTAGAGAAGGGTATGAATGAGCAGTTCTTC; cdr3_aa: CASSLEKGMNEQFF
j_call: TRBJ2-2; v_call: TRBV12-5; clone_size: -; d_call: -; cdr3_nt: TGTGCTAGTGGTTTGGTACGGGACGGAACCTCGAACACCGGGGAGCTGTTTTTT; cdr3_aa: CASGLVRDGTSNTGELFF
j_call: TRBJ2-1; v_call: TRBV6-8; clone_size: -; d_call: TRBD2; cdr3_nt: TGTGCCAGCAGTTACGAGGCTAGCGGGGCAGCTTACAATGAGCAGTTCTTC; cdr3_aa: CASSYEASGAAYNEQFF
j_call: TRBJ1-2; v_call: TRBV11-3; clone_size: few; d_call: -; cdr3_nt: TGTGCCAGCAGCTTAGGGGGGGTCAACTATGGCTACACCTTC; cdr3_aa: CASSLGGVNYGYTF
j_call: TRBJ2-7; v_call: TRBV7-8; clone_size: few; d_call: -; cdr3_nt: TGTGCCAGCAGCTTTGGTCGATTTTACGAGCAGTACTTC; cdr3_aa: CASSFGRFYEQYF
j_call: TRBJ2-5; v_call: TRBV29-1; clone_size: -; d_call: TRBD1; cdr3_nt: TGCAGCGTCGGACAGGCCCAAGAGACCCAGTACTTC; cdr3_aa: CSVGQAQETQYF
j_call: TRBJ2-1; v_call: TRBV18; clone_size: -; d_call: TRBD1; cdr3_nt: TGTGCCAGCTCACCCAATACAGGGGACTCCTACAATGAGCAGTTCTTC; cdr3_aa: CASSPNTGDSYNEQFF
j_call: TRBJ2-2; v_call: TRBV5-1; clone_size: -; d_call: TRBD1; cdr3_nt: TGCGCCAGCAGTAGATCCGGGACAGGGACCGGGGAGCTGTTTTTT; cdr3_aa: CASSRSGTGTGELFF
j_call: TRBJ1-5; v_call: TRBV9; clone_size: -; d_call: -; cdr3_nt: TGTGCCAGCAGCGTTGGACAATTCAATCAGCCCCAGCATTTT; cdr3_aa: CASSVGQFNQPQHF
j_call: TRBJ2-7; v_call: TRBV1; clone_size: many; d_call: -; cdr3_nt: TGCGCCAGCAGCCAAAAAACGGCGGACTCCGAGCAGTACTTC; cdr3_aa: CASSQKTADSEQYF
j_call: TRBJ1-1; v_call: TRBV14; clone_size: -; d_call: -; cdr3_nt: TGTGCCAGCAGCCAAGGACCGGGTGGAATTAACACTGAAGCTTTCTTT; cdr3_aa: CASSQGPGGINTEAFF
j_call: TRBJ2-5; v_call: TRBV11-3; clone_size: -; d_call: TRBD2; cdr3_nt: TGTGCCAGCAGCTTGGGGAGCGGGAGGGGACAAGAGACCCAGTACTTC; cdr3_aa: CASSLGSGRGQETQYF
j_call: TRBJ1-2; v_call: TRBV29-1; clone_size: -; d_call: -; cdr3_nt: TGCAGCGTTGAAGATATTGCGGGGGCTGACTATGGCTACACCTTC; cdr3_aa: CSVEDIAGADYGYTF
j_call: TRBJ2-1; v_call: TRBV7-5; clone_size: few; d_call: -; cdr3_nt: TGTGCCAGCAGCTTAGATCGCCTGGCGCCAACCTCCCACAATGAGCAGTTCTTC; cdr3_aa: CASSLDRLAPTSHNEQFF
j_call: TRBJ2-3; v_call: TRBV6-8; clone_size: few; d_call: TRBD2; cdr3_nt: TGTGCCAGCAGAAAGGGCGGGAGAACGAATACGCAGTATTTT; cdr3_aa: CASRKGGRTNTQYF
j_call: TRBJ2-1; v_call: TRBV19; clone_size: -; d_call: TRBD2; cdr3_nt: TGTGCCAGTAGTATTTTCACTAGCGGAGACAATGAGCAGTTCTTC; cdr3_aa: CASSIFTSGDNEQFF
j_call: TRBJ2-1; v_call: TRBV10-2; clone_size: -; d_call: -; cdr3_nt: TGCGCCAGCAGTGGTTATACTGGACGGAGGAGCTCCTACAATGAGCAGTTCTTC; cdr3_aa: CASSGYTGRRSSYNEQFF
j_call: TRBJ2-3; v_call: TRBV11-3; clone_size: -; d_call: TRBD2; cdr3_nt: TGTGCCAGCAGCTCCCCCGGGACTAGCCCAGATACGCAGTATTTT; cdr3_aa: CASSSPGTSPDTQYF
j_call: TRBJ2-3; v_call: TRBV29-1; clone_size: -; d_call: TRBD2; cdr3_nt: TGCAGCGTTCAGGGGAAATCGGCCGGGACTAGCGGCTTCACAGATACGCAGTATTTT; cdr3_aa: CSVQGKSAGTSGFTDTQYF
j_call: TRBJ2-1; v_call: TRBV19; clone_size: -; d_call: TRBD2; cdr3_nt: TGTGCCAGTCAAACCGCTAGCGGGAGCGGCCATGAGCAGTTCTTC; cdr3_aa: CASQTASGSGHEQFF
j_call: TRBJ1-2; v_call: TRBV28; clone_size: few; d_call: -; cdr3_nt: TGTGCCAGCAGTTCGGTTCGGGCAGCACGAAACTATGGCTACACCTTC; cdr3_aa: CASSSVRAARNYGYTF
j_call: TRBJ2-2; v_call: TRBV1; clone_size: -; d_call: -; cdr3_nt: TGCGCCAGCAGCTTCCGGGACAGGGGACCCGGGGAGCTGTTTTTT; cdr3_aa: CASSFRDRGPGELFF
j_call: TRBJ2-4; v_call: TRBV15; clone_size: -; d_call: TRBD1; cdr3_nt: TGTGCCACCAGCAGAGGACAGGGGATAGCCAAAAACATTCAGTACTTC; cdr3_aa: CATSRGQGIAKNIQYF
j_call: TRBJ1-3; v_call: TRBV19; clone_size: few; d_call: -; cdr3_nt: TGTGCCAGTAGTATGGAGCTCGGCGAGAACACCATATATTTT; cdr3_aa: CASSMELGENTIYF
j_call: TRBJ2-7; v_call: TRBV6-8; clone_size: many; d_call: TRBD2; cdr3_nt: TGTGCCAGCAGTTACTCGAAAGGTAGCGGGAGCTACGAGCAGTACTTC; cdr3_aa: CASSYSKGSGSYEQYF
j_call: TRBJ2-3; v_call: TRBV6-8; clone_size: many; d_call: TRBD2; cdr3_nt: TGTGCCATCAGTGCCAGCGGGGCCTCGGATACGCAGTATTTT; cdr3_aa: CAISASGASDTQYF
j_call: TRBJ2-1; v_call: TRBV19; clone_size: -; d_call: TRBD2; cdr3_nt: TGTGCCAGTGCGGGGGGCGGGATGTTCAATGAGCAGTTCTTC; cdr3_aa: CASAGGGMFNEQFF
j_call: TRBJ1-6; v_call: TRBV4-1; clone_size: many; d_call: TRBD1; cdr3_nt: TGCGCCAGCAGCCCCCGACAGGGTGGTTCACCCCTCCACTTT; cdr3_aa: CASSPRQGGSPLHF
j_call: TRBJ2-7; v_call: TRBV6-8; clone_size: -; d_call: -; cdr3_nt: TGTGCCAGCAGTTACGGCCAGGGGAGTACCTACGAGCAGTACTTC; cdr3_aa: CASSYGQGSTYEQYF
j_call: TRBJ1-1; v_call: TRBV5-1; clone_size: -; d_call: TRBD1; cdr3_nt: TGCGCCAGCAGCCCTGAATGGGACAGCAGTGAAGCTTTCTTT; cdr3_aa: CASSPEWDSSEAFF
j_call: TRBJ2-5; v_call: TRBV18; clone_size: -; d_call: -; cdr3_nt: TGTGCCAGCTCACCACCCCAAGGGGAGACCCAGTACTTC; cdr3_aa: CASSPPQGETQYF
j_call: TRBJ2-2; v_call: TRBV9; clone_size: medium-sized; d_call: -; cdr3_nt: TGTGCCAGCAGCGTAGATGCAGAAGGAACCGGGGAGCTGTTTTTT; cdr3_aa: CASSVDAEGTGELFF
j_call: TRBJ2-1; v_call: TRBV11-3; clone_size: -; d_call: -; cdr3_nt: TGTGCCAGCAGCTTAGTGGCGGTTGACTACAATGAGCAGTTCTTC; cdr3_aa: CASSLVAVDYNEQFF
j_call: TRBJ2-1; v_call: TRBV6-8; clone_size: -; d_call: -; cdr3_nt: TGTGCCAGCAGTACCCGAACCGGGGCTGAGCAGTTCTTC; cdr3_aa: CASSTRTGAEQFF
j_call: TRBJ1-4; v_call: TRBV5-1; clone_size: -; d_call: TRBD1; cdr3_nt: TGCGCCAGCAGCTTCCAGGGGGCGCCTAATGAAAAACTGTTTTTT; cdr3_aa: CASSFQGAPNEKLFF
j_call: TRBJ2-3; v_call: TRBV6-8; clone_size: many; d_call: -; cdr3_nt: TGTGCCAGCAGTTACGGGCACGAGGTCGCAGATACGCAGTATTTT; cdr3_aa: CASSYGHEVADTQYF
j_call: TRBJ2-1; v_call: TRBV11-3; clone_size: few; d_call: -; cdr3_nt: TGTGCCAGCAGCCCCGGAGGAATCCACAATGAGCAGTTCTTC; cdr3_aa: CASSPGGIHNEQFF
j_call: TRBJ2-1; v_call: TRBV11-3; clone_size: medium-sized; d_call: -; cdr3_nt: TGTGCCAGCAGCTTAATCATCGGAGCCGGTGAGCAGTTCTTC; cdr3_aa: CASSLIIGAGEQFF
j_call: TRBJ2-7; v_call: TRBV30; clone_size: once; d_call: TRBD1; cdr3_nt: TGTGCCTGGAGCAACAGGGGGTACAACGAGCAGTACTTC; cdr3_aa: CAWSNRGYNEQYF
j_call: TRBJ2-2; v_call: TRBV7-7; clone_size: few; d_call: TRBD2; cdr3_nt: TGTGCTAGCAGCTCAGAAACTAGCGGGAGGTACACCGGGGAGCTGTTTTTT; cdr3_aa: CASSSETSGRYTGELFF
j_call: TRBJ1-2; v_call: TRBV29-1; clone_size: -; d_call: -; cdr3_nt: TGCAGCGTGGGCCTTAGAGGGACAACGGAAGGCTACACCTTC; cdr3_aa: CSVGLRGTTEGYTF
j_call: TRBJ2-6; v_call: TRBV28; clone_size: few; d_call: -; cdr3_nt: TGTGCCAGCAGTTCGCCGGGACACCCCTCTGGGGCCAACGTCCTGACTTTC; cdr3_aa: CASSSPGHPSGANVLTF
j_call: TRBJ1-3; v_call: TRBV5-1; clone_size: -; d_call: -; cdr3_nt: TGCGCCAGCAGCTTGTCGGCTAGCTCTGGAAACACCATATATTTT; cdr3_aa: CASSLSASSGNTIYF
j_call: TRBJ2-7; v_call: TRBV9; clone_size: few; d_call: TRBD1; cdr3_nt: TGTGCCAGCAGCCCCGTGGGACAGGGGTACGAGCAGTACTTC; cdr3_aa: CASSPVGQGYEQYF